The clone carrying this TCR beta chain appeared once. Its specificity is not known. With a duration under 2 months, the hyperthyroidism was newly diagnosed in patients aged 18 to 65. Investigators excluded patients with uncontrolled infection, other autoimmune disease, pregnancy or lactation. These data originate in a study of T cells in Graves' hyperthyroidism and ophthalmopathy. Overall study findings and caveats: The model predicted ophthalmopathy a median around six months before onset.

Regions amplified from RNA transcripts were the TCR beta CDR3 regions. Researchers ran a first-round RT-PCR on the TCR CDR3 using the HTBI primer set. TCRdb redid the calling of the multiplex PCR reads with MiXCR, one entry per CDR3 protein. Of about 540,000 distinct CDR3 sequences detected, 46% appear once; the ten largest clones hold about 8%. V lost 5 bases, J lost 6 bases, and 8 bases stayed unmatched. This CDR3 comprises 16 residues. In germline, CDR1 is SGHAT, CDR2 FQNNGV. The V and J genes are TRBV11-2 and TRBJ2-5; TRBD2 agrees at 14 bases. This receptor was identified in a woman between 18 and 30 years old with Graves' hyperthyroidism. Sequencing was performed on peripheral blood or thyroid tissue (not recorded which). CDR3 DNA: TGTGCCAGCAGCCGGGGACTAGCGGGAGATGTAAAGACCCAGTACTTC. Translation gives CASSRGLAGDVKTQYF.